This T cell receptor beta chain came from a study of shared clonotypes between healthy human individuals. General study results and limits: Only blood was sampled, and tissue TCR repertoires likely differ from blood ones. Researchers found naive subsets generally carried larger estimated richness than memory subsets.

In the case of this clone: What it binds is unknown.

The donor population consisted of healthy HIV-negative adults with no recent acute infections or vaccinations. After removal of 0 bases from V and 8 bases from J, the junction contained 10 bases not matched to a gene. The CDR3 extends over 15 amino acids. Per the germline V gene, CDR1 is SGDLS and CDR2 is YYNGEE. Clones were read by immunoSEQ multiplex PCR, and TCRdb kept only the in-frame ones, dropping some. The sample has approximately 1,000,000 clones; approximately 80% are singletons. The receptor comes from a man younger than 30 in good health. Some clones in this sample may be carry-over from other donors' samples. Sequencing was carried out using memory CD4+ T cells from PBMCs. Subset described: CD45RA-negative fraction. The J gene is TRBJ1-2, the V gene TRBV9, with 7 nucleotides matching TRBD1. In nucleotides, the CDR3 is TGTGCCAGCAGCGTAGAGGGGACAGCAAGTATGGGCTACACCTTC. It specifies CASSVEGTASMGYTF.